The rows below give T cell receptor beta chains drawn from one sample of a study of T cells in Graves' hyperthyroidism and ophthalmopathy. MiXCR was run by TCRdb on the multiplex PCR reads, yielding one entry per CDR3 protein. This sample has hundreds of thousands of distinct CDR3 sequences; about a fifth occur once, and the top ten carry 34%. Sequences were obtained from blood. The receptor set was obtained from a man aged 30 to 39 with Graves' ophthalmopathy. CDR3s include the opening cysteine and the closing phenylalanine or tryptophan. D genes are given only for firm matches. For some rows the clone size is stated as once, few or many, or as a class when expanded; others skip it.

j_call clone_size cdr3_length v_call d_call cdr3_aa cdr3_nt
TRBJ2-7 few 16 TRBV10-2 - CASSESKGPHTYEQYF TGCGCCAGCAGTGAGTCTAAGGGGCCCCACACCTACGAGCAGTACTTC
TRBJ1-2 few 14 TRBV19 - CASSRVETGNGYTF TGTGCCAGTAGCAGAGTAGAAACTGGCAATGGCTACACCTTC
TRBJ1-2 many 11 TRBV6-1 - CATRDGDGYTF TGTGCCACGAGGGACGGCGACGGCTACACCTTC
TRBJ2-2 - 18 TRBV19 - CASSISSLKRPDTGELFF TGTGCCAGTAGTATTTCCTCTCTAAAGCGGCCGGACACCGGGGAGCTGTTTTTT
TRBJ2-5 many 17 TRBV11-1 - CASSSSFLGRREETQYF TGTGCCAGCAGCTCCTCTTTCCTCGGTCGGAGGGAAGAGACCCAGTACTTC
TRBJ2-3 few 18 TRBV5-8 TRBD2 CASSLYAGLAGGPDTQYF TGTGCCAGCAGCCTTTACGCGGGACTAGCGGGAGGACCAGATACGCAGTATTTT
TRBJ2-3 - 17 TRBV30 - CAWRSPGLTISTDTQYF TGTGCCTGGAGGAGCCCTGGACTAACCATAAGCACAGATACGCAGTATTTT
TRBJ2-3 many 15 TRBV20-1 - CSASHRDPAPDTQYF TGCAGTGCTAGTCACCGGGACCCCGCCCCAGATACGCAGTATTTT
TRBJ1-1 - 15 TRBV5-6 - CASRGVGKMNTEAFF TGTGCCAGCAGAGGGGTAGGGAAAATGAACACTGAAGCTTTCTTT
TRBJ1-3 many 15 TRBV28 - CASSSTPDKGNTIYF TGTGCCAGCAGCTCTACTCCGGACAAGGGAAACACCATATATTTT
TRBJ1-2 - 15 TRBV7-8 TRBD1 CASSTATGGHYGYTF TGTGCCAGCAGCACGGCGACAGGGGGCCACTATGGCTACACCTTC
TRBJ2-1 - 15 TRBV6-1 TRBD2 CASSPGTSGANEQFF TGTGCCAGCAGCCCGGGGACTAGCGGGGCCAATGAGCAGTTCTTC
TRBJ1-5 few 15 TRBV6-2/TRBV6-3 - CASTLREPGRQPQHF TGTGCCTCAACCCTTCGGGAGCCTGGACGTCAGCCCCAGCATTTT
TRBJ1-3 many 15 TRBV12-3/TRBV12-4 - CASSSLGLWKGTIYF TGTGCCAGCAGTTCTCTGGGTCTCTGGAAAGGCACCATATATTTT
TRBJ2-3 few 13 TRBV7-3 - CASSFGDTDTQYF TGTGCCAGCAGCTTCGGAGACACAGATACGCAGTATTTT
TRBJ2-1 few 15 TRBV4-2 TRBD2 CASSQASGMANEQFF TGTGCCAGCAGCCAGGCTAGCGGGATGGCGAATGAGCAGTTCTTC
TRBJ2-1 - 15 TRBV12-3/TRBV12-4 - CASTPYLASNNEQFF TGTGCCAGCACCCCGTACCTAGCGAGTAACAATGAGCAGTTCTTC
TRBJ2-5 many 13 TRBV2 - CASSEEGRETQYF TGTGCCAGCAGTGAGGAGGGGCGGGAGACCCAGTACTTC
TRBJ2-7 few 17 TRBV14 TRBD2 CASSQSSLAGHSYEQYF TGTGCCAGCAGCCAATCGTCGCTAGCGGGGCACTCCTACGAGCAGTACTTC
TRBJ2-1 many 16 TRBV11-2 - CASSLKPDPLYNEQFF TGTGCCAGCAGCCTTAAGCCGGACCCTCTATACAATGAGCAGTTCTTC
TRBJ2-1 - 16 TRBV7-2 - CASSLEAGNSYNEQFF TGTGCCAGCAGCTTAGAGGCGGGGAACTCCTACAATGAGCAGTTCTTC
TRBJ2-5 - 14 TRBV9 - CASSGRQGGETQYF TGTGCCAGCAGCGGACGGCAAGGTGGAGAGACCCAGTACTTC
TRBJ2-5 - 11 TRBV20-1 - CSASRAPTQYF TGCAGTGCTAGCCGGGCCCCGACCCAGTACTTC
TRBJ2-7 few 14 TRBV28 - CASSLYYGTKEQYF TGTGCCAGCAGTTTATATTATGGAACGAAGGAGCAGTACTTC
TRBJ2-3 many 13 TRBV7-8 - CASSPVGTDTQYF TGTGCCAGCAGCCCTGTAGGGACAGATACGCAGTATTTT
TRBJ2-1 few 15 TRBV19 TRBD2 CASSIEGLAGAEQFF TGTGCCAGTAGTATTGAGGGACTAGCGGGAGCTGAGCAGTTCTTC
TRBJ2-2 - 15 TRBV14 - CASSQALGSTGELFF TGTGCCAGCAGCCAAGCCCTTGGCTCTACCGGGGAGCTGTTTTTT
TRBJ1-3 - 16 TRBV6-1 - CASSGEWTTLADTIYF TGTGCCAGCAGTGGAGAGTGGACCACACTCGCCGACACCATATATTTT
TRBJ1-2 few 15 TRBV7-8 TRBD1 CASSLGQGEDYGYTF TGTGCCAGCAGCTTGGGACAGGGGGAGGACTATGGCTACACCTTC
TRBJ2-7 many 16 TRBV28 TRBD1 CASSLVIQGAMDEQYF TGTGCCAGCAGTTTAGTTATTCAGGGGGCGATGGACGAGCAGTACTTC
TRBJ2-7 - 13 TRBV19 TRBD2 CARKTSGTYEQYF TGTGCCAGGAAGACTAGCGGGACCTACGAGCAGTACTTC
TRBJ2-7 many 14 TRBV5-1 - CASSLDTYSYEQYF TGCGCCAGCAGCTTGGACACCTACTCCTACGAGCAGTACTTC
TRBJ2-7 - 14 TRBV7-6 - CASSLGTKGYEQYF TGTGCCAGCAGCTTAGGGACCAAGGGCTACGAGCAGTACTTC
TRBJ2-2 - 17 TRBV5-6 TRBD1 CASSRDRGTSNTGELFF TGTGCCAGCAGCCGGGACAGGGGGACCTCGAACACCGGGGAGCTGTTTTTT
TRBJ2-1 many 14 TRBV20-1 TRBD2 CSANRLAGYNEQFF TGCAGTGCCAACAGACTAGCGGGTTACAATGAGCAGTTCTTC
TRBJ2-5 - 19 TRBV14 TRBD1 CASSQDPPGGNRYQETQYF TGTGCCAGCAGCCAAGATCCCCCAGGGGGCAATAGGTACCAAGAGACCCAGTACTTC
TRBJ1-2 many 14 TRBV28 - CASSLYGENYGYTF TGTGCCAGCAGTTTGTACGGGGAAAACTATGGCTACACCTTC